The 11 T cell receptor beta chains given below trace back to one sample, sequenced in a study of T cell repertoires in cytomegalovirus infection. Via MiXCR, TCRdb re-called the reads, giving one row per CDR3 protein. The data contain around 500,000 distinct CDR3 sequences, under 45% of them singletons. These receptors have no identified antigens. The input for sequencing was cultured PBMCs, taken from culture after CMV antigen stimulation. The receptors were gathered from a human donor in good health (CMV status not recorded). Some clones in this sample may be carry-over from other donors' samples.

The genes are TRBV12-3 or TRBV12-4 and TRBJ2-7; TRBD2 aligns across 13 bases. CDR3 length: 15 residues. The ends lost 6 bases at V and 7 bases at J; junction bases unmatched: 9. The CDR3 bases are TGTGCCAGCAGCCGCGGACTAGCGGGAGTTTTGGAGCAGTACTTC. Translation gives CASSRGLAGVLEQYF.

The V and J genes are TRBV7-2 and TRBJ1-1, with a possible D match to TRBD1 (5 bases). The CDR3 has 14 amino acids. Germline CDR1 SGHTA, CDR2 FQGNSA. The V and J ends lost 2 bases and 7 bases respectively, with 14 bases between them. The CDR3 DNA is TGTGCCAGCAGCTTACAGGGTGGGGACCATGAAGCTTTCTTT. It codes for CASSLQGGDHEAFF.

The chain combines TRBV6-5 with TRBJ1-5; D is unresolved. The CDR3 has 14 amino acids. The germline CDR1 and CDR2 sequences are MNHEY and SVGAGI. V shed 4 bases and J shed 1 base, with 8 bases lying between them. CDR3 bases: TGTGCCAGCAGTTCGCGGCGGAGCAATCAGCCCCAGCATTTT. Translating it yields CASSSRRSNQPQHF.

The rearrangement uses TRBV7-7 and TRBJ1-3; D not resolved. Germline loops: CDR1 SSHAT, CDR2 FNYEAQ (reference sequence). This CDR3 has 18 residues. V lost 6 bases to trimming and J lost 0 bases, with 21 bases between them. The CDR3 region is CASRIKGPSRSSGNTIYF. CDR3 coding DNA: TGTGCCAGCAGGATAAAAGGTCCGTCCCGAAGCTCTGGAAACACCATATATTTT.

The chain couples TRBV10-2 to TRBJ1-1; 8 bases map to TRBD1. Germline-derived CDR1 and CDR2 are WSHSY and SAAADI. The CDR3 consists of 14 residues. V shed 6 bases, J shed 2 bases, and the junction held 5 bases outside the gene matches. As DNA, the CDR3 is TGCGCCAGCAGATGGGACAGGATAAACACTGAAGCTTTCTTT. This translates into CASRWDRINTEAFF.

V gene TRBV7-9 combines with J gene TRBJ1-2; 7 positions agree with TRBD1. Trimming took 5 bases from V and 6 from J; bases not matched to a gene: 12. CDR1 is SEHNR, CDR2 FQNEAQ, per germline (reference sequence). The CDR3 is made up of 15 amino acids. CDR3 coding DNA: TGTGCCAGCAGCCCCCGGACAGGCCTAGGGGATGGCTACACCTTC. It is translated as CASSPRTGLGDGYTF.

The chain is built from TRBV6-5 and TRBJ2-7, with D possibly being TRBD1 (5 bases). V shed 7 bases and J shed 3 bases, with 16 bases lying between them. The CDR3 spans 14 residues. CDR1 and CDR2 (germline): MNHEY, SVGAGI. CDR3 residues: CASKTGYSSYEQYF. CDR3 nucleotide sequence: TGTGCCAGCAAAACAGGATATTCGAGCTACGAGCAGTACTTC.

This clonotype was seen just once. The chain combines TRBV6-5 with TRBJ2-1; 8 nucleotides agree with TRBD1. CDR3 length: 14 amino acids. The germline V gene has CDR1 MNHEY and CDR2 SVGAGI. Trimming took 5 bases from V and 6 from J; bases not matched to a gene: 6. The CDR3 DNA sequence: TGTGCCAGCAGTGTGCAGGGGGCGCGCAATGAGCAGTTCTTC. Amino acid sequence: CASSVQGARNEQFF.

The chain uses TRBV3-1 and TRBJ1-6; 7 positions match TRBD1. Looked up from germline, CDR1 is LGHDT and CDR2 is YNNKEL (reference sequence). This CDR3 region has 17 residues. J was trimmed by 0 bases and V by 4 bases; bases with no gene match: 6. The CDR3 sequence is CASSRIQGSSYNSPLHF. The CDR3 DNA follows: TGTGCCAGCAGCCGGATACAGGGGAGCTCCTATAATTCACCCCTCCACTTT. The full variable domain, rest sourced from reference TRBV3-1 and TRBJ1-6, is DTAVSQTPKYLVTQMGNDKSIKCEQNLGHDTMYWYKQDSKKFLKIMFSYNNKELIINETVPNRFSPKSPDKAHLNLHINSLELGDSAVYFCASSRIQGSSYNSPLHFGNGTRLTVT.

This clonotype was recorded at least ten times. The J gene is TRBJ1-5, the V gene TRBV7-2; D not certain. Trimming stripped 5 bases from V and 6 bases from J, with 8 bases between. The CDR3 loop spans 12 amino acids. CDR1 is SGHTA, CDR2 FQGNSA, per germline. CDR3 bases: TGTGCCAGCAGCATGCGGGGTCAGCCCCAGCATTTT. Its translation: CASSMRGQPQHF.

This rearrangement joins TRBV12-3 or TRBV12-4 to TRBJ1-2; maybe TRBD1 (5 bases). V was pared by 1 base and J by 0 bases, with 9 bases between. This CDR3 region has 15 residues. The CDR3 bases are TGTGCCAGCAGTTTAGGGGACCCTACTAACTATGGCTACACCTTC. Translated, it gives CASSLGDPTNYGYTF.